Below, 12 T cell receptor beta chains from the same sample are listed, as sequenced in a study of a mutant IDH1 vaccine in newly diagnosed glioma. The time point is: baseline, week 1 (first vaccination visit). Treatment noted: pre-vaccination baseline after standard-of-care therapy. Clones were sequenced by immunoSEQ multiplex PCR, and TCRdb holds only the in-frame ones, with some missing. The table shows over 75,000 clones, with around nine tenths occurring only once. The source was PBMCs, collected from a glioma patient treated with radiotherapy, temozolomide or both. Receptors originate from a woman aged 50 to 60 with glioma.

The chain joins TRBV10-1 to TRBJ1-1; D uncertain. In germline, CDR1 is WNHNN, CDR2 SYGVQD (reference sequence). V lost 0 bases, J lost 10 bases, and 9 bases lay in between. The length of the CDR3 is 12 residues. The CDR3 sequence is CASSESSRGAFF. Written as DNA, the CDR3 is TGCGCCAGCAGTGAGTCGTCGCGGGGAGCTTTCTTT.

This sequence joins TRBV28 and TRBJ1-2; 7 bases line up with TRBD1. CDR3 length equals 14 residues. Germline CDR1 is MDHEN and CDR2 is SYDVKM. The trim removed 8 bases at V and 4 bases at J, leaving 10 bases unmatched. The CDR3 coding sequence is TGTGCCAGCTGGCCACAGGGGCGAGGCTATGGCTACACCTTC. Translated, it gives CASWPQGRGYGYTF.

J is TRBJ2-1 and V is TRBV2, with D unresolved. The CDR3 extends over 15 amino acids. The germline CDR1 and CDR2 sequences are SNHLY and FYNNEI. Trimming took off 2 bases at V and 6 bases at J, with 14 bases between the two ends. The CDR3 coding sequence is TGTGCCAGCAGTGAAATAGCCTCCCCGTCCAATGAGCAGTTCTTC. Its translation: CASSEIASPSNEQFF.

The chain uses TRBV11-2 and TRBJ2-5; D is perhaps TRBD2 (6 bases). Germline V gene data show CDR1 as SGHAT and CDR2 as FQNNGV. Trimming took 6 bases from V and 5 from J, leaving 16 bases between them. The CDR3 totals 14 residues. CDR3 in amino acids: CASSPRVREETQYF. In DNA form, the CDR3 reads TGTGCCAGCAGTCCTCGTGTACGGGAGGAGACCCAGTACTTC.

The chain carries TRBV9 and TRBJ2-3; TRBD1 might be the D (8 bases). Looked up from germline, CDR1 is SGDLS and CDR2 is YYNGEE. Trimming pared 0 bases from V and 5 bases from J, leaving 25 bases between. This CDR3 contains 19 residues. For the CDR3, the DNA is TGTGCCAGCAGCGTAGCTACCCGGACAGGGACTAAAACAGGAGATACGCAGTATTTT. Translated: CASSVATRTGTKTGDTQYF.

This clone appeared a single time. The chain is built from TRBV11-2 and TRBJ1-3; D is perhaps TRBD1 (5 bases). Trimming pared 5 bases from V and 2 bases from J, leaving 10 bases between. The CDR3 covers 14 residues. Germline V lookup: CDR1 SGHAT, CDR2 FQNNGV. CDR3 protein: CASSPTRAGNTIYF. The CDR3 DNA reads as TGTGCCAGCAGCCCCACCAGGGCTGGAAACACCATATATTTT.

This chain connects TRBV9 to TRBJ2-7; maybe TRBD2 (5 bases). Germline-derived CDR1 and CDR2 are SGDLS and YYNGEE. V lost 3 bases, J lost 3 bases, and 13 bases lay in between. The CDR3 is 14 amino acids. The CDR3 region has the DNA TGTGCCAGCAGCGCAGGAGGAATGGGCTACGAGCAGTACTTC. Translating it yields CASSAGGMGYEQYF.

The chain is built from TRBV2 and TRBJ1-1, with TRBD1 as a possible D gene (5 bases). The CDR3 totals 14 residues. The germline V and J ends were trimmed by 4 bases and 3 bases, with 12 bases remaining between them. Per germline, CDR1 SNHLY and CDR2 FYNNEI. The CDR3 DNA reads TGTGCCAGCAGTGGGGAGGGGTGGGACACTGAAGCTTTCTTT. Residues: CASSGEGWDTEAFF.

The chain carries TRBV6-6 and TRBJ1-4, with D unresolved. V was pared by 7 bases and J by 7 bases, with 16 bases between. The CDR3 extends over 14 amino acids. The germline V gene encodes CDR1 MNHNY and CDR2 SVGAGI (reference sequence). CDR3 nucleotides: TGTGCCAGCAATAAGGACGGGCAGGCTGAAAAACTGTTTTTT. It is translated as CASNKDGQAEKLFF.

The chain combines TRBV28 with TRBJ2-7; possible D gene TRBD1, 5 bases. This CDR3 has 17 residues. V lost 7 bases and J 5 bases, leaving 27 bases between the germline ends. Germline values: CDR1 MDHEN, CDR2 SYDVKM. The CDR3 DNA is TGTGCCAGCACCCCTCCGCCCGCAGGGTGGGTTCCCGACGAGCAGTACTTC. It codes for CASTPPPAGWVPDEQYF. Drawing the rest from reference TRBV28 and TRBJ2-7, the complete variable domain is DVKVTQSSRYLVKRTGEKVFLECVQDMDHENMFWYRQDPGLGLRLIYFSYDVKMKEKGDIPEGYSVSREKKERFSLILESASTNQTSMYLCASTPPPAGWVPDEQYFGPGTRLTVT.

The chain employs TRBV5-1 and TRBJ2-2; 11 bases are a match to TRBD2. This CDR3 has 17 amino acids. Trimming removed 1 base from V and 4 bases from J; junction bases left unmatched: 6. Per the germline V gene, CDR1 is SGHRS and CDR2 is YFSETQ. The CDR3 protein is CASSLKLAGVSTGELFF. The CDR3 DNA reads as TGCGCCAGCAGCTTGAAACTAGCGGGAGTTAGCACCGGGGAGCTGTTTTTT.

The chain carries TRBV18 and TRBJ2-1, with D possibly matching TRBD2 (7 bases). V lost 3 bases to trimming and J lost 4 bases, with 10 bases between them. Germline assignment: CDR1 KGHSH and CDR2 LQKENI. The CDR3 consists of 14 residues. CDR3 DNA: TGTGCCAGCTCACCTGGGGGGGCTTACAATGAGCAGTTCTTC. Its protein product is CASSPGGAYNEQFF.